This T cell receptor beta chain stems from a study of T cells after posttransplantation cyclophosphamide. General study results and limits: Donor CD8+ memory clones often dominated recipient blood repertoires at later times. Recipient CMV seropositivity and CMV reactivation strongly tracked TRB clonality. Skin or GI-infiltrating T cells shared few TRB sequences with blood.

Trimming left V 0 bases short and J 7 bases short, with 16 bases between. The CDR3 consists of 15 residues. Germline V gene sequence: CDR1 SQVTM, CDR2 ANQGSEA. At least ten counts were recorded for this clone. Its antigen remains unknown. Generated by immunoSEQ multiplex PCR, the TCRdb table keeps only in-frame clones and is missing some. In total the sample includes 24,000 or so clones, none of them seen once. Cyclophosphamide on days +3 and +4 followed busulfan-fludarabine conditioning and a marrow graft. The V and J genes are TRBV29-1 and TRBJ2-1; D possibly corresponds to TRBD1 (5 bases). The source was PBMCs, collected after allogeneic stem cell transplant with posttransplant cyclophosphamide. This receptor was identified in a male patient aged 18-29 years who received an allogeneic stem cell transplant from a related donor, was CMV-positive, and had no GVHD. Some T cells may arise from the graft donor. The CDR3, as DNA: TGCAGCGTTGAAGAAGGCCAGGGCGTTTTGAATGAGCAGTTCTTC. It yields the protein CSVEEGQGVLNEQFF.